One and the same sample provided the 14 T cell receptor beta chains below, sequenced in a study of vaccination and CD4 T cells after COVID-19. Which antigens these TCRs recognize remains unknown. Treatment in this sample: roughly 10-day PBMC culture with coronavirus spike peptide pools or control peptides (ViraFEST assay). The Oncomine TCR Beta short-read assay was applied to DNA of cultured CD4+ T cells. TCRdb ran MiXCR on the PCR reads and lists one entry per CDR3 protein. The sample contains 9,000 to 15,000 distinct CDR3 sequences, 40% to 45% of which appear only once. The sample consisted of CD4+ T cells from blood, cultured in vitro. The receptors were sampled from a human donor who had recovered from COVID-19.

The chain links TRBV6-2 or TRBV6-3 to TRBJ2-3, with 8 bases matching TRBD1. Germline V CDR1 and CDR2: MNHEY, SVGEGT. The length of the CDR3 is 15 residues. With V trimmed by 2 bases and J by 4 bases, 5 bases remained unmatched. The CDR3 loop reads CASSYRSGGPDTQYF. The CDR3 DNA reads TGTGCCAGCAGTTACAGGTCAGGGGGCCCAGATACGCAGTATTTT.

The V and J genes are TRBV20-1 and TRBJ2-7; TRBD1 aligns across 8 bases. The CDR3 consists of 12 residues. Trimming cost V 3 bases and J 6 bases; bases outside gene matches: 4. The V gene's germline CDR1 is DFQATT and CDR2 SNEGSKA (reference sequence). In DNA, the CDR3 is TGCAGTGCTAGCGTGACAGGGGTCGAGCAGTACTTC. Its protein product is CSASVTGVEQYF.

The V and J genes are TRBV6-1 and TRBJ1-3; no firm D call. CDR1 is MNHNS and CDR2 is SASEGT in the germline V gene. Trimming removed 8 bases from V and 0 bases from J, with 8 bases in between. The CDR3 consists of 13 residues. The CDR3 reads CASGVRSGNTIYF. The CDR3 bases are TGTGCCAGCGGGGTCCGCTCTGGAAACACCATATATTTT.

The rearrangement links TRBV20-1 to TRBJ2-3; TRBD2 matches 7 bases. The CDR3 length is 14 residues. With 4 bases clipped from V and 0 bases from J, the junction kept 4 bases outside the gene matches. Germline CDR1 and CDR2: DFQATT and SNEGSKA (reference sequence). For the CDR3, the DNA is TGCAGTGCTAAGCCTAGCGGTAGCACAGATACGCAGTATTTT. Protein product: CSAKPSGSTDTQYF.

In DNA, the CDR3 is TGTGCCAGCAGGGAACAGGGGGCTAGGGAGACCCAGTACTTC. Amino acid sequence: CASREQGARETQYF. The V and J genes are TRBV6-1 and TRBJ2-5; 9 bases line up with TRBD1. There are 14 residues in the CDR3. J was trimmed by 5 bases and V by 6 bases; bases with no gene match: 7. Germline V gene data show CDR1 as MNHNS and CDR2 as SASEGT.

The chain is built from TRBV6-1 and TRBJ1-2, with 7 nucleotides matching TRBD1. The CDR3 sequence is 15 residues long. After removal of 0 bases from V and 3 bases from J, the junction contained 4 bases not matched to a gene. Germline V lookup: CDR1 MNHNS, CDR2 SASEGT. The CDR3 nucleotides read TGTGCCAGCAGTGAAGCCTCCCAGGGGGACTATGGCTACACCTTC. Amino acids: CASSEASQGDYGYTF.

This chain uses TRBV20-1 with TRBJ2-3; 7 positions match TRBD2. V lost 5 bases, J lost 1 base, and 3 bases stayed unmatched. Germline V gives CDR1 DFQATT, CDR2 SNEGSKA (reference sequence). There are 13 residues in the CDR3. In nucleotides, the CDR3 is TGCAGTGCTCCTACTAGCGGCACAGATACGCAGTATTTT. Protein product: CSAPTSGTDTQYF.

V is TRBV2 and J is TRBJ1-2; TRBD1 matches at 7 bases. V lost 1 base, J lost 4 bases, and 6 bases stayed unmatched. Germline V CDR1 and CDR2: SNHLY, FYNNEI. The CDR3 is 15 residues long. CDR3 sequence reads: CASSEDRDSSYGYTF. In DNA, the CDR3 is TGTGCCAGCAGTGAAGATAGGGACAGTTCCTATGGCTACACCTTC.

This clonotype has just a few counts. The rearrangement uses TRBV20-1 and TRBJ2-3; the match to TRBD2 covers 7 bases. The CDR3 is made up of 15 amino acids. The germline V gene has CDR1 DFQATT and CDR2 SNEGSKA (reference sequence). The ends lost 8 bases at V and 6 bases at J; junction bases unmatched: 17. This CDR3 reads CSLSRGSIVKDTQYF. CDR3 sequence (DNA): TGCAGTCTCTCACGCGGGAGCATTGTAAAGGATACGCAGTATTTT.

The CDR3 loop reads CASKIDTLLNQPQHF. CDR3 nucleotides: TGTGCCAGCAAAATCGACACTTTACTAAATCAGCCCCAGCATTTT. The chain joins TRBV2 to TRBJ1-5; D is ambiguous. Per germline, CDR1 SNHLY and CDR2 FYNNEI. V dropped 7 bases and J dropped 4 bases, with 17 bases sitting between them. CDR3 length: 15 residues.

In its sample, this clonotype was seen a few times. This chain connects TRBV10-1 to TRBJ2-3; 7 nucleotides match TRBD2. The trim removed 6 bases at V and 6 bases at J, leaving 9 bases unmatched. Germline values: CDR1 WNHNN, CDR2 SYGVQD (reference sequence). This CDR3 spans 14 amino acids. The DNA for the CDR3 is TGCGCCAGCAGCCGGACTAGTAACTCTGATACGCAGTATTTT. Its protein product is CASSRTSNSDTQYF.

The rearrangement uses TRBV7-2 and TRBJ2-7; unclear D gene. CDR3 size: 11 residues. Per germline, CDR1 SGHTA and CDR2 FQGNSA. Deletions cut 2 bases from V and 6 bases from J, with 5 bases between. The DNA for the CDR3 is TGTGCCAGCAGCTTATCCGGCGAGCAGTACTTC. It codes for CASSLSGEQYF. Full variable domain (missing parts from reference TRBV7-2 and TRBJ2-7): GAGVSQSPSNKVTEKGKDVELRCDPISGHTALYWYRQSLGQGLEFLIYFQGNSAPDKSGLPSDRFSAERTGGSVSTLTIQRTQQEDSAVYLCASSLSGEQYFGPGTRLTVT.

V usage is TRBV20-1 and J usage is TRBJ2-7; 8 nucleotides line up with TRBD2. The junction had 12 bases not matched to a gene; V was cut back by 6 bases and J by 2 bases. The CDR3 is 15 residues long. Germline-derived CDR1 and CDR2 are DFQATT and SNEGSKA (reference sequence). CDR3: CSAVGSGGLPYEQYF. The CDR3 region has the DNA TGCAGTGCGGTGGGCAGCGGGGGACTCCCCTACGAGCAGTACTTC.

This clonotype was observed a handful of times. CDR3 amino acids: CASSDGTANTEAFF. CDR3 DNA: TGCGCCAGCAGTGACGGGACAGCGAACACTGAAGCTTTCTTT. V is TRBV10-1 and J is TRBJ1-1, with 7 bases matching TRBD1. Trimming removed 3 bases from V and 1 base from J; junction bases left unmatched: 2. The V gene's germline CDR1 is WNHNN and CDR2 SYGVQD (reference sequence). This CDR3 has 14 amino acids.